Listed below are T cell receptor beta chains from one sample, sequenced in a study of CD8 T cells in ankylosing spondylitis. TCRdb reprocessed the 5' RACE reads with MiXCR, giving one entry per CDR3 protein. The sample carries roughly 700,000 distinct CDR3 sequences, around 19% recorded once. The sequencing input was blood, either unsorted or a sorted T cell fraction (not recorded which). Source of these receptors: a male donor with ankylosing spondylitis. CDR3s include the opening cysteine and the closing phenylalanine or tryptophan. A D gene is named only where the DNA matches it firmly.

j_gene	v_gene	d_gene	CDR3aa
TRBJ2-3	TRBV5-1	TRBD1	CASRPTGEWADTQYF
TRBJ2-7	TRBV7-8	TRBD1	CASSLDRDRDAEQYF
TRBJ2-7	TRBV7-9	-	CASSSDYPAYEQYF
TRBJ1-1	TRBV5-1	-	CASSWGPMNTEAFF
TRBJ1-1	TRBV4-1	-	CASSQEGRETEAFF
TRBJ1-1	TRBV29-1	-	CSVGVNTEAFF
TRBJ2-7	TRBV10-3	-	CAIRKELAVTYEQYF
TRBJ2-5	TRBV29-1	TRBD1	CSVGTVRKTQYF
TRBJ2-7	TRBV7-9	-	CASSLGPSGRLEQYF
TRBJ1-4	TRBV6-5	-	CASSYGRATNEKLFF
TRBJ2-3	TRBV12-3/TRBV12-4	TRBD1	CASSFGTGTTDTQYF
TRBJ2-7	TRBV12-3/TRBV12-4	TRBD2	CASRVTSGKDEQYF
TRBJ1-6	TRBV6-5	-	CASSWTADNSPLHF
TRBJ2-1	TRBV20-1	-	CSARDTTPYNEQFF
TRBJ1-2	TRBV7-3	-	CASSFVSGYGYTF
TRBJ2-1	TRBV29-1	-	CSVDSPRNEQFF
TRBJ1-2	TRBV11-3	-	CASSLDYGSTIGAGYTF
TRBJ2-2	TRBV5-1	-	CASSLDPRAANTGELFF
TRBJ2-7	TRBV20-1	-	CSARVYAQGLGLEQYF
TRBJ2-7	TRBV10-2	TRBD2	CAISRHPGTSGKFYPTGQYF
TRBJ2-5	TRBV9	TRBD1	CASSATGTGYFQETQYF
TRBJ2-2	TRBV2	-	CASSDVGIDLTGELFF
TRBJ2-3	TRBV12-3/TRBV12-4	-	CASSFSLAEDTQYF
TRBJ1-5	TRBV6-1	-	CASRTGTNQPQHF
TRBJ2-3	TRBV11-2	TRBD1	CASSLVGTGGGGSTDTQYF
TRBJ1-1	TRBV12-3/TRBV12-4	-	CASSFWGGIAEAFF
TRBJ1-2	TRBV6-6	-	CASRPGTPGYTF
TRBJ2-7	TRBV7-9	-	CASSLAGSKSYEQYF
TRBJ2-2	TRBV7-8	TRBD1	CATTRTPDRPNTGELFF
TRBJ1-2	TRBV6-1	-	CASKRQTNRDGYTF
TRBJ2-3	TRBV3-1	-	CASSQELRSDTQYF
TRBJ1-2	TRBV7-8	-	CASSLAGRGGDGYTF
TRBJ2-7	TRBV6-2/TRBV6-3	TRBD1	CASKDRGFYEQYF
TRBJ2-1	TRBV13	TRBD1	CASSFPGTGVNEQFF
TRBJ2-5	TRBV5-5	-	CASTLGETQYF
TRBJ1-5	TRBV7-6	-	CASSADPGSNQPQHF
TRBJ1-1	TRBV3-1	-	CASSQGGGNTEAFF
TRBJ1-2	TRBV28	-	CASSSSGGSAYGYTF
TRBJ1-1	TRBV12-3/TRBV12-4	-	CASSSGQRNTEAFF
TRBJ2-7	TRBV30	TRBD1	CAWSVGDSSYEQYF
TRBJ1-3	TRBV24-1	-	CATSEGTASGNTIYF
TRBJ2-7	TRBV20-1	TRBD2	CSARDRSPQRGFEQYF
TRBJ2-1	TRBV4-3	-	CASSPRDGGGNEQFF
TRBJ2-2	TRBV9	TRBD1	CVSSVGGEGASGELFF
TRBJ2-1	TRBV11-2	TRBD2	CASSPGPGLAGVGNEQFF
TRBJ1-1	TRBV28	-	CASRPSGKMNTEAFF